This record covers a single T cell receptor beta chain. Its target is not known. The data derive from a study of identical twins' blood T cells. All three twin pairs grew up together with likely shared infections and vaccines. CDR3 length: 13 amino acids. The germline V and J ends were trimmed by 3 bases and 10 bases, with 16 bases remaining between them. CDR1 is DFQATT, CDR2 SNEGSKA, per germline (reference sequence). MiXCR was run by TCRdb on the 5' RACE reads, yielding one entry per CDR3 protein. The table shows around 380,000 distinct CDR3 sequences, with around 30% occurring only once. Regarding the study as a whole: Environmental influences on twin similarity could not be excluded.

The chain links TRBV20-1 to TRBJ1-5; D not certain. This TCR came from a woman aged 18 to 50 in good health. The sequenced material came from PBMCs. The CDR3 DNA follows: TGCAGTGCTAGTACCGGAGAATCAGCCCCCCAGCATTTT. Translation: CSASTGESAPQHF.